This T cell receptor (beta chain) was found in a study of Ad26.COV2.S vaccination and SARS-CoV-2 variants. The repertoire was sequenced with immunoSEQ multiplex PCR; TCRdb's copy has only in-frame clones and lacks some. The table records 300,000 to 500,000 clones, less than 90% of them present only once. The V end lost 0 bases, the J end lost 5 bases, and 11 bases lay between the germline ends. Germline CDR1 SGHKS, CDR2 YYEKEE (reference sequence). The CDR3 is made up of 14 amino acids. Treatment meaning: around 19 received Ad26.COV2.S at low or high dose, single or two shots; five or six received placebo; per-sample allocation not given. Repertoires come from day 63 after the first vaccine or placebo injection.

V is TRBV5-5 and J is TRBJ1-1, with D possibly TRBD1 on 5 matching bases. The starting material was peripheral blood, obtained in a trial of Ad26.COV2.S vaccine versus placebo. This TCR came from a person aged 18 to 65 who received the Ad26.COV2.S COVID-19 vaccine or a placebo. CDR3 sequence (DNA): TGTGCCAGCAGCTTGGAAGGCAGGGAGACTGAAGCTTTCTTT. Protein: CASSLEGRETEAFF. Full variable domain (outside the CDR3, taken from reference TRBV5-5 and TRBJ1-1): DAGVTQSPTHLIKTRGQQVTLRCSPISGHKSVSWYQQVLGQGPQFIFQYYEKEERGRGNFPDRFSARQFPNYSSELNVNALLLGDSALYLCASSLEGRETEAFFGQGTRLTVV.